This T cell receptor (beta chain) was profiled in a study of cytomegalovirus exposure and HLA in healthy donors. The CDR3 runs 13 residues. Germline loops: CDR1 MNHEY, CDR2 SMNVEV (reference sequence). V lost 5 bases to trimming and J lost 7 bases; unmatched junction nucleotides: 6. Sequenced by immunoSEQ multiplex PCR; TCRdb stores in-frame clones only, minus some. The repertoire holds 120,000 or so clones, with approximately 90% as singletons. Notes on this clone: As yet, its antigen is unknown.

General study results and limits: Reports described diagnosis of cytomegalovirus status by the classifier as highly specific and sensitive.

The TCR was taken from a woman in her 30s in good health and CMV-seropositive. Material for sequencing was PBMCs. The genes are TRBV27 and TRBJ1-2, with 8 bases identical to TRBD1. CDR3 nucleotide sequence: TGTGCCAGCAGTGACTCAGGGGGCTCTGGCTACACCTTC. Protein sequence: CASSDSGGSGYTF.